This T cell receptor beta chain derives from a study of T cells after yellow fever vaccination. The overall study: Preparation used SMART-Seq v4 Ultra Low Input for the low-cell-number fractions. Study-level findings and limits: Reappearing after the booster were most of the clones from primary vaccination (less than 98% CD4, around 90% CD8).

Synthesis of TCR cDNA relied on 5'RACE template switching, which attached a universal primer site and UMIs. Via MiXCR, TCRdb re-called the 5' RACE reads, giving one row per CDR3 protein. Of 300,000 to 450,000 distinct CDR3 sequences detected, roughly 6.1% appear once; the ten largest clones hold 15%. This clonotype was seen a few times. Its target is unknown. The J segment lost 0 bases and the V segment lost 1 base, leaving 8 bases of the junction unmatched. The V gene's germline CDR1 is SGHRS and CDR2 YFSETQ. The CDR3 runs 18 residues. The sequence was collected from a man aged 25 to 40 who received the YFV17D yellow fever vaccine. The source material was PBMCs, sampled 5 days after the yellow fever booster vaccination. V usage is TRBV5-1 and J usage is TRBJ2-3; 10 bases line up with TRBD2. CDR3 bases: TGCGCCAGCAGCTTGATGTCCGGGACTAGCGTAAGCACAGATACGCAGTATTTT. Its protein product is CASSLMSGTSVSTDTQYF.